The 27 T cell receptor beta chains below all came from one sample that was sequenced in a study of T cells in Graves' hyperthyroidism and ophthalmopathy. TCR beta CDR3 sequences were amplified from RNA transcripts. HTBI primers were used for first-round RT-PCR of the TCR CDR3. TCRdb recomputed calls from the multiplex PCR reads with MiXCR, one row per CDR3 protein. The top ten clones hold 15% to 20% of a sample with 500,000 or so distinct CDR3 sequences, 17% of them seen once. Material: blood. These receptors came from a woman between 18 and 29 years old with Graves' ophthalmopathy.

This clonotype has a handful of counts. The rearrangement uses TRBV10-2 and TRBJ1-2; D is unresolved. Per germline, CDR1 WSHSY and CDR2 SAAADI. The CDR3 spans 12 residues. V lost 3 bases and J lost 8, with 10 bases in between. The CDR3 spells CASSDPLRGYTF. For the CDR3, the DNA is TGCGCCAGCAGTGATCCTCTGCGGGGCTACACCTTC.

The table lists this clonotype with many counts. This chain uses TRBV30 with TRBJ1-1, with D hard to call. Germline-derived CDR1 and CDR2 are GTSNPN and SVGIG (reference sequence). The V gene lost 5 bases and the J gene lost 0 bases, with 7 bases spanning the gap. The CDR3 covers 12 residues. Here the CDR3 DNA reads TGTGCCTGGTCCGAGATGAACACTGAAGCTTTCTTT. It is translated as CAWSEMNTEAFF.

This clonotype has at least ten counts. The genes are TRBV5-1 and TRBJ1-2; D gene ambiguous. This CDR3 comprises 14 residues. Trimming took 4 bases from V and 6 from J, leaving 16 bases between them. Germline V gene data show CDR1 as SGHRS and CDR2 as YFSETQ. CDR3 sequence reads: CASSPSKGRDGYTF. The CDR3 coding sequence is TGCGCCAGCAGCCCCTCGAAGGGTCGGGATGGCTACACCTTC.

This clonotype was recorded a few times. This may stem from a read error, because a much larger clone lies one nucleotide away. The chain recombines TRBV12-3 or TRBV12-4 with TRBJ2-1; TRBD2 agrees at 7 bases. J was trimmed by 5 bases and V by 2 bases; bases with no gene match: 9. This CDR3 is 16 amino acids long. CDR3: CASSLRRGRANNEQFF. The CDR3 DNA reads TGTGCCAGCAGTTTACGACGGGGGAGGGCTAACAATGAGCAGTTCTTC.

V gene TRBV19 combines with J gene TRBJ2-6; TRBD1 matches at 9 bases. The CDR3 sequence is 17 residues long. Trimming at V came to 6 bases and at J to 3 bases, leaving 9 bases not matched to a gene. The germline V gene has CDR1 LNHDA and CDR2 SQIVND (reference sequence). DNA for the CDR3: TGTGCCAGTAGGAGGGACAGGGCTTCTGGTGGGGCCAACGTCCTGACTTTC. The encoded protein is CASRRDRASGGANVLTF.

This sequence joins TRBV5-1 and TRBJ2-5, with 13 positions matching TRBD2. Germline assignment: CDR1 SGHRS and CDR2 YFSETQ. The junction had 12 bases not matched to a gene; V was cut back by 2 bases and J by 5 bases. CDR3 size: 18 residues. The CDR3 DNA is TGCGCCAGCAGCTTAACGACTAGCGGGGGGACAAGCGTGGAGACCCAGTACTTC. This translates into CASSLTTSGGTSVETQYF.

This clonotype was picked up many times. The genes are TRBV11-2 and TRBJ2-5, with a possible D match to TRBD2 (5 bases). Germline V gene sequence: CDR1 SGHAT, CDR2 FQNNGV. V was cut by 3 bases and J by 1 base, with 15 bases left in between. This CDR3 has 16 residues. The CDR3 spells CASSLGFLGAQETQYF. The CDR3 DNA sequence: TGTGCCAGCAGCTTGGGGTTTTTGGGAGCCCAAGAGACCCAGTACTTC. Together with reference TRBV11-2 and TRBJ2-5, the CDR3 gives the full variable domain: EAGVAQSPRYKIIEKRQSVAFWCNPISGHATLYWYQQILGQGPKLLIQFQNNGVVDDSQLPKDRFSAERLKGVDSTLKIQPAKLEDSAVYLCASSLGFLGAQETQYFGPGTRLLVL.

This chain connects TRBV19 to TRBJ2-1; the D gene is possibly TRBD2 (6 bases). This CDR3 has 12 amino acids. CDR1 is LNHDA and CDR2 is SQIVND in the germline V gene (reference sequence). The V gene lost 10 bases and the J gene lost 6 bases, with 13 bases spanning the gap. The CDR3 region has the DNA TGTGCCACTACGGGACTCTTCAATGAGCAGTTCTTC. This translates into CATTGLFNEQFF.

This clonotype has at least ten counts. The CDR3 DNA sequence: TGTGCCAGCAGCGTACCCAGGACAGGGTTGAACACCGGGGAGCTGTTTTTT. Residues: CASSVPRTGLNTGELFF. The chain combines TRBV9 with TRBJ2-2, with 8 positions matching TRBD1. CDR1 and CDR2 (germline): SGDLS, YYNGEE. The junction had 6 bases not matched to a gene; V was cut back by 1 base and J by 1 base. The CDR3 length is 17 residues.

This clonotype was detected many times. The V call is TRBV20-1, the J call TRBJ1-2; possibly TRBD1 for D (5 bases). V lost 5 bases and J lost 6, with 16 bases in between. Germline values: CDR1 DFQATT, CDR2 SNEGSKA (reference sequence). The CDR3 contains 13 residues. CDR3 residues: CSASRDTGHGYTF. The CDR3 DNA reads TGCAGTGCTTCCCGGGATACGGGACATGGCTACACCTTC.

CDR3 in DNA: TGTGCCAGCAGCTTGTTAGGACAGGGCAATCAGCCCCAGCATTTT. Protein sequence: CASSLLGQGNQPQHF. The chain joins TRBV5-5 to TRBJ1-5; 7 bases are a match to TRBD1. CDR3 length: 15 amino acids. V trimming: 1 base; J trimming: 2 bases; junction bases outside the gene matches: 3. CDR1 is SGHKS and CDR2 is YYEKEE in the germline V gene (reference sequence).

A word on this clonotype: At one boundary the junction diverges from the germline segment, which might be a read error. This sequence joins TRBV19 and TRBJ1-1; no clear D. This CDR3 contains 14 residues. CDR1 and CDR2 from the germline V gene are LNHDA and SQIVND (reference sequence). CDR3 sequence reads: CASSIGGGNTVAFF. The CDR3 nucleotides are TGTGCCAGTAGTATTGGAGGTGGGAACACTGTAGCTTTCTTT.

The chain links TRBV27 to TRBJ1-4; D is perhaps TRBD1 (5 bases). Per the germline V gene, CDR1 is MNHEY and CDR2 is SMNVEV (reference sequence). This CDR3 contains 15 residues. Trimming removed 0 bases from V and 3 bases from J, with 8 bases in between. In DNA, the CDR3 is TGTGCCAGCAGTTTATCGGGGGGTGCTAATGAAAAACTGTTTTTT. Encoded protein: CASSLSGGANEKLFF.

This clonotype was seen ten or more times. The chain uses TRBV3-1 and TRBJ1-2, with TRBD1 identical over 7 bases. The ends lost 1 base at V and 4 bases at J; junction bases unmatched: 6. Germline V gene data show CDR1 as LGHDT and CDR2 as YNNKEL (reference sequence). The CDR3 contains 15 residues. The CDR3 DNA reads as TGTGCCAGCAGCCAAGGTCCCAGGGGGGCCTATGGCTACACCTTC. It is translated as CASSQGPRGAYGYTF. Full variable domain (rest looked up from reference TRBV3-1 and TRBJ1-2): DTAVSQTPKYLVTQMGNDKSIKCEQNLGHDTMYWYKQDSKKFLKIMFSYNNKELIINETVPNRFSPKSPDKAHLNLHINSLELGDSAVYFCASSQGPRGAYGYTFGSGTRLTVV.

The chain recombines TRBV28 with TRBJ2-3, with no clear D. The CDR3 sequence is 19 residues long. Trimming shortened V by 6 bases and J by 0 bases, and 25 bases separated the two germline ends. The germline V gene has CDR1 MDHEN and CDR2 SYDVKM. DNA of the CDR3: TGTGCCAGCAGCGGCACGAGCTGGAGTAGTAGGTCTAGCACAGATACGCAGTATTTT. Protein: CASSGTSWSSRSSTDTQYF.

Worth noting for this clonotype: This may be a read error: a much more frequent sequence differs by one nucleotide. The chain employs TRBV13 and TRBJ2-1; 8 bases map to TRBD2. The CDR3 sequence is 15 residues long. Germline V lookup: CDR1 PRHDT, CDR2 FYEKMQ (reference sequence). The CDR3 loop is CASSLGSREEEERFF. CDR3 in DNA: TGTGCCAGCAGCTTAGGCTCGCGGGAGGAGGAGGAGCGGTTCTTC.

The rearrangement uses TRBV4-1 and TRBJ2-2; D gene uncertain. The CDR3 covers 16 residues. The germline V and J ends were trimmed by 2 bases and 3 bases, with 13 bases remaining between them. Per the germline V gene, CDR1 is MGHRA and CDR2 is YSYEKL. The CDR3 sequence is CASSQWFGKHTGELFF. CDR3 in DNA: TGCGCCAGCAGCCAATGGTTCGGAAAGCACACCGGGGAGCTGTTTTTT.

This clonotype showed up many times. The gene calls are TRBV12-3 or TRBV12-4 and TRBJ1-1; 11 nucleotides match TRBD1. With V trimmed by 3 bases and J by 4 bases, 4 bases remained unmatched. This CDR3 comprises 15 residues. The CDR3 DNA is TGTGCCAGCAGTTTCGGACAGGGGGCCGGCACTGAAGCTTTCTTT. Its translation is CASSFGQGAGTEAFF.

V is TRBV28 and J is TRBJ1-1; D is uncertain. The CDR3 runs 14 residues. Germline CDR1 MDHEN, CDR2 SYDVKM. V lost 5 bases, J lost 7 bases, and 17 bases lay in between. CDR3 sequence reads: CASSILPGSGEAFF. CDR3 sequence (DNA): TGTGCCAGCAGTATCCTCCCGGGGTCGGGTGAAGCTTTCTTT.

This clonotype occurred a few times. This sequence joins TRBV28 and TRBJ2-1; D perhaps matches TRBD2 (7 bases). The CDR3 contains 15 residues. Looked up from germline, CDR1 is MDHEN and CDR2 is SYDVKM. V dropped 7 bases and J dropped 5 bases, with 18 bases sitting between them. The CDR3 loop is CASTPEGGVNNEQFF. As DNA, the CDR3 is TGTGCCAGCACCCCAGAGGGGGGGGTCAACAATGAGCAGTTCTTC.

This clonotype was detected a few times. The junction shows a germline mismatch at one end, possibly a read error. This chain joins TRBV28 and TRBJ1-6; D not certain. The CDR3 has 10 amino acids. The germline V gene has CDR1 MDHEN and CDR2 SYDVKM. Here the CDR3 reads CASSYSPPHF. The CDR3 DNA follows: TGTGCCAGCAGTTATTCACCCCCCCACTTT.

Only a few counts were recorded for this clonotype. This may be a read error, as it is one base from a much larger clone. CDR3 sequence: CASSTGQGAGNAEAFF. The CDR3 DNA reads as TGTGCCAGCAGCACCGGACAGGGGGCAGGGAACGCTGAAGCTTTCTTT. This chain links TRBV5-5 with TRBJ1-1; 11 positions agree with TRBD1. This CDR3 comprises 16 residues. The germline gives CDR1 SGHKS, CDR2 YYEKEE (reference sequence).

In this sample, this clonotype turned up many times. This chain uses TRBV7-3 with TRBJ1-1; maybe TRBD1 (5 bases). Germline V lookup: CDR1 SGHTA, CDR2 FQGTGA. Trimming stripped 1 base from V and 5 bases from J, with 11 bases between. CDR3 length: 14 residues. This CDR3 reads CASSLMVGGTEAFF. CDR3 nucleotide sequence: TGTGCCAGCAGCTTAATGGTGGGGGGGACTGAAGCTTTCTTT. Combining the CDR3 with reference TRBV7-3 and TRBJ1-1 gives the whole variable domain GAGVSQTPSNKVTEKGKYVELRCDPISGHTALYWYRQSLGQGPEFLIYFQGTGAADDSGLPNDRFFAVRPEGSVSTLKIQRTERGDSAVYLCASSLMVGGTEAFFGQGTRLTVV.

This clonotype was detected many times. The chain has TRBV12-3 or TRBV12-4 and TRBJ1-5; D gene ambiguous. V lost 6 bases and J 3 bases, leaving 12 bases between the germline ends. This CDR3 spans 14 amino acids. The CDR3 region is CASSPRSDNQPQHF. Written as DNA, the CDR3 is TGTGCCAGCAGCCCCAGAAGTGACAATCAGCCCCAGCATTTT.

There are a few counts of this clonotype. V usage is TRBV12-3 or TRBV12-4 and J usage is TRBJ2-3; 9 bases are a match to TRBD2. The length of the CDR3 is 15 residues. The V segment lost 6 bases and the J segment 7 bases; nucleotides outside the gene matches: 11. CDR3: CASSPGTSPRNTQYF. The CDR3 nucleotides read TGTGCCAGCAGCCCCGGGACTAGCCCTCGTAATACGCAGTATTTT.

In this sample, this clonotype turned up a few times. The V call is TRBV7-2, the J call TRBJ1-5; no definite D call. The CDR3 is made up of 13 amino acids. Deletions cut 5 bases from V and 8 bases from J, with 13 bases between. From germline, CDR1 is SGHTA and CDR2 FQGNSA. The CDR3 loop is CASSPASGEPQHF. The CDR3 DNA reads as TGTGCCAGCAGCCCAGCATCGGGTGAGCCCCAGCATTTT. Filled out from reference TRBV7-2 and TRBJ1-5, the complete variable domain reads GAGVSQSPSNKVTEKGKDVELRCDPISGHTALYWYRQSLGQGLEFLIYFQGNSAPDKSGLPSDRFSAERTGGSVSTLTIQRTQQEDSAVYLCASSPASGEPQHFGDGTRLSIL.

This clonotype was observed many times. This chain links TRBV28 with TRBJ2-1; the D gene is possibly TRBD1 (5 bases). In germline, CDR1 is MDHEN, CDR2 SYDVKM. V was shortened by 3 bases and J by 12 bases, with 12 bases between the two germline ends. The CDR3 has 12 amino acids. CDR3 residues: CASSFPQGRQFF. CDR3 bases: TGTGCCAGCAGTTTTCCCCAGGGTAGGCAGTTCTTC.